The clone carrying this T cell receptor beta chain showed up just once. Its specificity is unknown. Assay used: immunoSEQ multiplex PCR; TCRdb lists only in-frame clones, some missing. Among some 2,100,000 clones listed, roughly 91% were seen once. In germline, CDR1 is SGDLS, CDR2 YYNGEE. The CDR3 sequence is 16 residues long. After removal of 1 base from V and 4 bases from J, the junction contained 11 bases not matched to a gene. The naive CD8 subset, CD45RO-negative cells positively selected for CCR7, excluded terminally differentiated effector memory CD45RA+ cells. These data are taken from a study of shared clonotypes between healthy human individuals. Study conclusions and caveats: Clonotype sharing among donors likely depends on sequencing depth. Non-shared clonotypes had lower generation probabilities than those shared by all four donors. Naive subsets, compared against memory subsets, generally had larger estimated richness values.

The TCR sequence derives from a man younger than 35 in good health. Some clones in this sample may be carry-over from other donors' samples. The sequenced sample consisted of naive CD8+ T cells from PBMCs. The V call is TRBV9, the J call TRBJ2-7, with 7 nucleotides matching TRBD2. The CDR3 region has the DNA TGTGCCAGCAGCGTAACTCGACTAGCAGATTATTACGAGCAGTACTTC. It is translated as CASSVTRLADYYEQYF.